What follows are 9 T cell receptor beta chains derived from one specimen sequenced in a study of patients and donors after allogeneic stem cell transplantation. TCRdb analysed the RT-PCR reads with MiXCR anew, one entry per CDR3 protein. The table shows roughly 960,000 distinct CDR3 sequences, with approximately 18% occurring only once. Sequenced input: blood, either unsorted or a sorted T cell fraction (not recorded which). The receptors come from a human donor who was either an allogeneic HSCT recipient or a stem cell or donor lymphocyte infusion donor (not recorded which). It is not recorded whose cells these are; they may come from a transplant donor.

This clonotype was observed a handful of times. This chain connects TRBV12-3 or TRBV12-4 to TRBJ2-3, with 11 bases identical to TRBD2. The V and J ends lost 6 bases and 2 bases, in that order; junction bases with no gene match: 7. CDR3 length: 16 residues. DNA for the CDR3: TGTGCCAGCAGACTACGACTAGCGGGGTACACAGATACGCAGTATTTT. Translating it yields CASRLRLAGYTDTQYF.

The genes are TRBV2 and TRBJ2-2, with a possible D match to TRBD2 (6 bases). CDR1 and CDR2 from the germline V gene are SNHLY and FYNNEI. The V end lost 6 bases, the J end lost 4 bases, and 12 bases lay between the germline ends. The CDR3 has 14 amino acids. The CDR3 region has the DNA TGTGCCAGCAGACCGGGACTGACCACCGGGGAGCTGTTTTTT. The encoded protein is CASRPGLTTGELFF.

This clonotype was seen more than once but under ten times. The chain recombines TRBV6-1 with TRBJ1-3; D is unresolved. The CDR3 extends over 15 amino acids. The V end lost 7 bases, the J end lost 0 bases, and 13 bases lay between the germline ends. CDR1 MNHNS and CDR2 SASEGT come from the germline V gene. Here the CDR3 reads CASIRKHSSGNTIYF. Written as DNA, the CDR3 is TGTGCCAGCATAAGGAAACATAGCTCTGGAAACACCATATATTTT.

J is TRBJ2-7 and V is TRBV7-9; tentative D call: TRBD1 (6 bases). Germline CDR1 reads SEHNR; CDR2 reads FQNEAQ (reference sequence). Trimming shortened V by 7 bases and J by 6 bases, and 13 bases separated the two germline ends. The CDR3 spans 12 residues. The CDR3 spells CASTTGPGEQYF. In DNA form, the CDR3 reads TGTGCCAGCACCACAGGGCCGGGCGAGCAGTACTTC.

Of note for this clonotype: Mismatch with germline at one junction end may stem from a read error. The chain combines TRBV5-6 with TRBJ2-1; 13 bases are shared with TRBD2. CDR1 is SGHDT and CDR2 is YYEEEE in the germline V gene. The CDR3 is made up of 15 amino acids. CDR3 nucleotide sequence: TGTGCCAGCAGCCGGACTAGCGGGAGATACAGTGAGCAGTTCTTC. It specifies CASSRTSGRYSEQFF.

The J gene is TRBJ1-3, the V gene TRBV30; no clear D. This CDR3 contains 13 residues. In germline, CDR1 is GTSNPN, CDR2 SVGIG (reference sequence). The ends were cut back, 0 bases at V and 0 bases at J, with 3 bases in the middle. In nucleotides, the CDR3 is TGTGCCTGGAGTGTAGTCTCTGGAAACACCATATATTTT. Protein: CAWSVVSGNTIYF.

This clonotype appeared a few times. The chain is built from TRBV11-2 and TRBJ2-7, with a possible D match to TRBD1 (6 bases). The V gene lost 5 bases and the J gene lost 0 bases, with 14 bases spanning the gap. The CDR3 covers 15 residues. CDR1 and CDR2 (germline): SGHAT, FQNNGV. The CDR3 sequence is CASSTTTGSSYEQYF. CDR3 coding DNA: TGTGCCAGCAGCACGACGACAGGCAGCTCCTACGAGCAGTACTTC.

The chain employs TRBV20-1 and TRBJ2-7; no definite D call. Germline V gene data show CDR1 as DFQATT and CDR2 as SNEGSKA (reference sequence). With 5 bases removed from V and 2 bases from J, the gap between germline ends came to 13 bases. This CDR3 contains 13 residues. The CDR3 DNA is TGCAGTGCTGTCCGCTGGAAGGCCTACGAGCAGTACTTC. Its protein is CSAVRWKAYEQYF.

This clonotype has at least ten counts. The rearrangement joins TRBV20-1 to TRBJ1-1, with D perhaps matching TRBD1 (5 bases). CDR1 DFQATT and CDR2 SNEGSKA come from the germline V gene (reference sequence). The CDR3 contains 13 residues. The CDR3 DNA follows: TGCGGAATACCGACAGACATGAACACTGAAGCTTTCTTT. Translating gives CGIPTDMNTEAFF.